A single sample gave rise to the 16 T cell receptor beta chains below, sequenced in a study of T cell responses to AZD1222 COVID-19 vaccine. The protocol was immunoSEQ multiplex PCR, while the TCRdb copy is restricted to in-frame clones and leaves out a portion. This table holds more than 75,000 clones, about 90% found once. This sample comprised peripheral blood, obtained 28 days after the second AZD1222 dose. All receptors derive from an adult who received the AZD1222 COVID-19 vaccine.

The chain links TRBV5-1 to TRBJ2-4; D might be TRBD2 (6 bases). This CDR3 is built from 16 residues. Germline V CDR1 and CDR2: SGHRS, YFSETQ. Trimming left V 4 bases short and J 6 bases short, with 20 bases between. In DNA, the CDR3 is TGCGCCAGCAGCCGCTTTGGACCGGGAGCCGGAAACATTCAGTACTTC. Protein: CASSRFGPGAGNIQYF.

The chain is built from TRBV19 and TRBJ2-1, with D tentatively TRBD2 (6 bases). Per the germline V gene, CDR1 is LNHDA and CDR2 is SQIVND (reference sequence). V lost 3 bases and J lost 4, with 10 bases in between. This CDR3 has 14 residues. The DNA of the CDR3 is TGTGCCAGTAGTATGGGGGGATTATACAATGAGCAGTTCTTC. It yields the protein CASSMGGLYNEQFF.

This clone was seen just once. J is TRBJ2-1 and V is TRBV6-4, with a possible D match to TRBD1 (5 bases). The germline V and J ends were trimmed by 0 bases and 1 base, with 10 bases remaining between them. Per the germline V gene, CDR1 is MRHNA and CDR2 is SNTAGT. The CDR3 totals 16 residues. DNA of the CDR3: TGTGCCAGCAGTGACTCAGGGGCAGTATCCTACAATGAGCAGTTCTTC. Protein product: CASSDSGAVSYNEQFF.

The chain uses TRBV5-1 and TRBJ2-7, with D perhaps matching TRBD1 (6 bases). Trimming stripped 0 bases from V and 4 bases from J, with 14 bases between. CDR1 is SGHRS and CDR2 is YFSETQ in the germline V gene. CDR3 length: 15 residues. The DNA for the CDR3 is TGCGCCAGCAGCTTGGAAACAGGGCGACCTTACGAGCAGTACTTC. Translated, it gives CASSLETGRPYEQYF.

This chain joins TRBV2 and TRBJ1-3; D possibly corresponds to TRBD1 (6 bases). V was trimmed by 4 bases and J by 0 bases, leaving 16 bases between them. In germline, CDR1 is SNHLY, CDR2 FYNNEI. The CDR3 is made up of 17 amino acids. CDR3 nucleotide sequence: TGTGCCAGCAGTGTTTACCCCCCAGGGGCCTCTGGAAACACCATATATTTT. Amino acids: CASSVYPPGASGNTIYF.

The chain employs TRBV18 and TRBJ1-6; D not certain. The V end was cut by 3 bases, the J end by 7 bases, with 10 bases between. CDR1 is KGHSH and CDR2 is LQKENI in the germline V gene. The CDR3 has 14 residues. The chain's CDR3 is CASSPGFENSPLHF. CDR3 coding DNA: TGTGCCAGCTCACCCGGTTTCGAGAATTCACCCCTCCACTTT.

The chain recombines TRBV5-1 with TRBJ1-1, with 10 bases matching TRBD1. Trimming took 5 bases from V and 4 from J; bases not matched to a gene: 8. The CDR3 has 15 amino acids. Germline CDR1 SGHRS, CDR2 YFSETQ. The CDR3 DNA reads TGCGCCAGCAGGCTGACAGGGGGCTTTAGCACTGAAGCTTTCTTT. Encoded protein: CASRLTGGFSTEAFF.

V usage is TRBV18 and J usage is TRBJ2-7; maybe TRBD1 (6 bases). Germline V gene data show CDR1 as KGHSH and CDR2 as LQKENI. The V end was cut by 3 bases, the J end by 6 bases, with 18 bases between. The length of the CDR3 is 15 residues. CDR3 amino acids: CASSPGRGPTLEQYF. CDR3 coding DNA: TGTGCCAGCTCACCGGGCAGGGGTCCCACTCTCGAGCAGTACTTC.

The CDR3 nucleotides read TGTGCCTCCGCGGGGGGGAGGCTTGAAGAGACCCAGTACTTC. Translating gives CASAGGRLEETQYF. The chain combines TRBV7-8 with TRBJ2-5, with 9 positions matching TRBD2. Germline V gives CDR1 SGHVS, CDR2 FQNEAQ. The V gene end was trimmed by 11 bases and the J gene end by 3 bases; junction bases not matched to a gene: 10. The CDR3 is 14 amino acids.

CDR3 protein: CASSPGTGADTQYF. The DNA for the CDR3 is TGTGCCAGCAGCCCAGGGACAGGGGCAGATACGCAGTATTTT. The V gene is TRBV11-2, the J gene TRBJ2-3; 10 bases agree with TRBD1. This CDR3 comprises 14 residues. Unmatched junction bases numbered 3, after V lost 5 bases and J lost 4 bases. Germline loops: CDR1 SGHAT, CDR2 FQNNGV.

The gene calls are TRBV7-9 and TRBJ2-1; 12 nucleotides align to TRBD2. V lost 4 bases and J lost 4; bases outside the gene matches: 5. This CDR3 is built from 16 residues. Germline lookup yields CDR1 SEHNR and CDR2 FQNEAQ (reference sequence). The CDR3, as DNA: TGTGCCAGCAGCTATGGACTAGCGGGGATATACAATGAGCAGTTCTTC. Amino acid sequence: CASSYGLAGIYNEQFF.

V usage is TRBV18 and J usage is TRBJ1-4, with no clear D. The V gene lost 2 bases and the J gene lost 7 bases, with 8 bases spanning the gap. Germline CDR1 and CDR2: KGHSH and LQKENI. The CDR3 runs 13 residues. Here the CDR3 reads CASSPNLPEKLFF. CDR3 in DNA: TGTGCCAGCTCACCAAATTTACCTGAAAAACTGTTTTTT.

The chain uses TRBV7-9 and TRBJ1-6; the match to TRBD1 covers 7 bases. Germline V gene sequence: CDR1 SEHNR, CDR2 FQNEAQ (reference sequence). CDR3 length equals 15 residues. Trimming cost V 5 bases and J 7 bases; bases outside gene matches: 8. CDR3 DNA sequence: TGTGCCAGCAGCCGGCGGGACAGCCTCAATTCACCCCTCCACTTT. It is translated as CASSRRDSLNSPLHF. Full variable domain (missing parts from reference TRBV7-9 and TRBJ1-6): DTGVSQNPRHKITKRGQNVTFRCDPISEHNRLYWYRQTLGQGPEFLTYFQNEAQLEKSRLLSDRFSAERPKGSFSTLEIQRTEQGDSAMYLCASSRRDSLNSPLHFGNGTRLTVT.

The CDR3 DNA sequence: TGCGCCAGCAGGCAGCAGGGGGGGTTAGAAAGAGTATATTTT. It encodes CASRQQGGLERVYF. The chain uses TRBV4-1 and TRBJ1-3; the match to TRBD1 covers 7 bases. Trimming took 6 bases from V and 14 from J; bases not matched to a gene: 16. This CDR3 is built from 14 residues. Germline-derived CDR1 and CDR2 are MGHRA and YSYEKL.

This rearrangement joins TRBV7-8 to TRBJ2-7, with TRBD2 identical over 12 bases. Germline V gene lookup returns CDR1 SGHVS and CDR2 FQNEAQ. The trim removed 5 bases at V and 4 bases at J, leaving 9 bases unmatched. CDR3 length: 16 residues. In nucleotides, the CDR3 is TGTGCCAGCAGCCTAAGAGGACTAGCGGGAAGGTACGAGCAGTACTTC. It translates to CASSLRGLAGRYEQYF.

The chain has TRBV6-2 or TRBV6-3 and TRBJ1-6; maybe TRBD1 (6 bases). With 2 bases removed from V and 0 bases from J, the gap between germline ends came to 11 bases. The CDR3 contains 17 residues. The germline CDR1 and CDR2 sequences are MNHEY and SVGEGT. The CDR3 loop reads CASSYGQPSSYNSPLHF. DNA of the CDR3: TGTGCCAGCAGTTACGGACAGCCGAGCTCCTATAATTCACCCCTCCACTTT.